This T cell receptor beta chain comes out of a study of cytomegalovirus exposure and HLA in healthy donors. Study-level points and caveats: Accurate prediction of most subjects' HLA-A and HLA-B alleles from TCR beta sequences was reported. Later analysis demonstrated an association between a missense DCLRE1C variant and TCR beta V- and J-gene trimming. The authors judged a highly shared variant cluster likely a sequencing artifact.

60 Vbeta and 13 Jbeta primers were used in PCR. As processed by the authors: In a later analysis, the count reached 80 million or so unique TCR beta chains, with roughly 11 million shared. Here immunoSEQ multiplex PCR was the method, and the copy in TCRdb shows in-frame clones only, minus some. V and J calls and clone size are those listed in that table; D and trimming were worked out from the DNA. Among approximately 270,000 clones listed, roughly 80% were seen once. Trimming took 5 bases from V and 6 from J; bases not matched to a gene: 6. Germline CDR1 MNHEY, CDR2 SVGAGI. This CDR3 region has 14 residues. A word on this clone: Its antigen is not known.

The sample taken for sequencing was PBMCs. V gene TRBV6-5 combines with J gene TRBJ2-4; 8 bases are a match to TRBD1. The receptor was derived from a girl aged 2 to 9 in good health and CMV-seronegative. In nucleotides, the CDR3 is TGTGCCAGCAGTGTTGGCACAGGGGGAAACATTCAGTACTTC. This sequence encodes CASSVGTGGNIQYF.